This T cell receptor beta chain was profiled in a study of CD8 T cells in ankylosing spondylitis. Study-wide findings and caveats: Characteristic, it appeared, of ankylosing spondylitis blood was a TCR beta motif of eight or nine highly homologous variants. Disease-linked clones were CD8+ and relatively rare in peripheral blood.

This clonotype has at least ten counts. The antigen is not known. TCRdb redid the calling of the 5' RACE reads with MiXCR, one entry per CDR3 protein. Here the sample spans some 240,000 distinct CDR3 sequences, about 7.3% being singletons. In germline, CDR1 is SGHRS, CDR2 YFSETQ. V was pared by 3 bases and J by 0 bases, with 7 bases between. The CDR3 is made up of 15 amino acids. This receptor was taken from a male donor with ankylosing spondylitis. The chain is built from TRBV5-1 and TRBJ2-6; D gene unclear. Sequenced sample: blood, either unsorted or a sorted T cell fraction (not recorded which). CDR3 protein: CASSSYSSGANVLTF. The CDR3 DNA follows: TGCGCCAGCAGCTCATACAGCTCTGGGGCCAACGTCCTGACTTTC.